Each of the 4 T cell receptor beta chains below was sequenced from the same sample in a study of read filtering for tumor transcriptome and immune sequencing. From approximately 430 ng of RNA, a library with molecular barcoded alpha/delta and beta/gamma adaptors was made. MiXCR was run by TCRdb on the reads, yielding one entry per CDR3 protein. The sample lists around 140,000 distinct CDR3 sequences; roughly an eighth were seen once. Sequencing was performed on a population of CD138-negative cells sorted from bone marrow. These receptors were collected from a donor at least 40 years old with multiple myeloma.

This clonotype was counted at least ten times. The chain has TRBV29-1 and TRBJ2-3; 8 positions match TRBD2. V lost 3 bases, J lost 3 bases, and 8 bases stayed unmatched. From germline, CDR1 is SQVTM and CDR2 ANQGSEA. This CDR3 comprises 15 residues. The DNA for the CDR3 is TGCAGCGTTGATAAGTTCCGGGGGGGAACAGATACGCAGTATTTT. Protein sequence: CSVDKFRGGTDTQYF.

In its sample, this clonotype was seen many times. The chain combines TRBV11-2 with TRBJ2-7, with 11 bases identical to TRBD2. This CDR3 comprises 18 residues. Trimming cost V 1 base and J 1 base; bases outside gene matches: 9. Germline CDR1 and CDR2: SGHAT and FQNNGV. The CDR3 loop is CASSLVSPLAGVSYEQYF. The CDR3 region has the DNA TGTGCCAGCAGCTTAGTTTCACCACTAGCGGGAGTTTCCTACGAGCAGTACTTC. The full variable domain, completed using reference TRBV11-2 and TRBJ2-7, is EAGVAQSPRYKIIEKRQSVAFWCNPISGHATLYWYQQILGQGPKLLIQFQNNGVVDDSQLPKDRFSAERLKGVDSTLKIQPAKLEDSAVYLCASSLVSPLAGVSYEQYFGPGTRLTVT.

The V gene is TRBV5-4, the J gene TRBJ1-1; no reliable D call. CDR3 length equals 11 residues. The V end lost 4 bases, the J end lost 4 bases, and 5 bases lay between the germline ends. CDR1 is SGHNT and CDR2 is YYREEE in the germline V gene (reference sequence). The CDR3 region is CASSGGTEAFF. In DNA, the CDR3 is TGTGCCAGCAGCGGCGGCACTGAAGCTTTCTTT.

This clonotype appeared many times. The rearrangement uses TRBV7-6 and TRBJ2-1, with D uncertain. The V and J ends lost 1 base and 13 bases respectively, with 14 bases between them. CDR1 is SGHVS and CDR2 is FNYEAQ in the germline V gene. The CDR3 extends over 13 amino acids. Here the CDR3 reads CASSLGEVVEQFF. The CDR3 nucleotides are TGTGCCAGCAGCTTAGGAGAGGTGGTGGAACAGTTCTTC.